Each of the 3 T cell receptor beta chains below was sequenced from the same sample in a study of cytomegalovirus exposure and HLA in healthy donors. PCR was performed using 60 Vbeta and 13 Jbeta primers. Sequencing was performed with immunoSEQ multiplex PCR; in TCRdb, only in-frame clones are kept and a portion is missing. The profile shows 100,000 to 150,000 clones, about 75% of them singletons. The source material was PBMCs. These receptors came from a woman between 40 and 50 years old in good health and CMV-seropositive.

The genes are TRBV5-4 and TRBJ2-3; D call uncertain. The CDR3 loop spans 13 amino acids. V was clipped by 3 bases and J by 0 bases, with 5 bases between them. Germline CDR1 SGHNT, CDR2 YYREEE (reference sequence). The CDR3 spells CASSSESTDTQYF. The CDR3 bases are TGTGCCAGCAGCTCGGAGAGCACAGATACGCAGTATTTT.

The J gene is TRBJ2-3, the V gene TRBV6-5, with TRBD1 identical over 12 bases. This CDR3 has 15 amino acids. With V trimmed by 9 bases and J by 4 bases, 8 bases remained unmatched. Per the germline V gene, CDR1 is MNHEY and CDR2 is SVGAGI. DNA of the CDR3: TGTGCCAGTCACCGGGGACAGGGGGCTTCAGATACGCAGTATTTT. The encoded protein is CASHRGQGASDTQYF.

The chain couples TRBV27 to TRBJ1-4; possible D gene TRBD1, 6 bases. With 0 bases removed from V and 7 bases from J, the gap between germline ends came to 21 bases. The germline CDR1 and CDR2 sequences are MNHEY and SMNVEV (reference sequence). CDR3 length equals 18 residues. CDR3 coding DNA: TGTGCCAGCAGTTTATCCATTTACGGGGGGCGCGACAGTGAAAAACTGTTTTTT. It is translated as CASSLSIYGGRDSEKLFF.